The 9 T cell receptor beta chains below come from one sample, sequenced in a study of blood T cell repertoires in COVID-19. The data were produced by immunoSEQ multiplex PCR, yet TCRdb's version contains in-frame clones alone and is incomplete. In the table there are around 340,000 clones, 80% to 90% of which are singletons. The sample comprised PBMCs or T cells enriched from blood (not recorded which). All receptors come from a woman aged 40 to 50 with acute COVID-19.

This sequence joins TRBV2 and TRBJ2-1; 8 positions match TRBD1. Germline V gene lookup returns CDR1 SNHLY and CDR2 FYNNEI. The J segment lost 2 bases and the V segment lost 5 bases, leaving 5 bases of the junction unmatched. This CDR3 has 15 residues. CDR3 DNA: TGTGCCAGCAGTCTAGGACAGGGTCCCTACAATGAGCAGTTCTTC. This codes for CASSLGQGPYNEQFF.

The chain is built from TRBV19 and TRBJ1-5, with unresolved D. V lost 5 bases and J 7 bases, leaving 18 bases between the germline ends. The V gene's germline CDR1 is LNHDA and CDR2 SQIVND (reference sequence). The CDR3 has 15 residues. CDR3 DNA sequence: TGTGCCAGTAGTTCCTTCAGTGGCCACGGGCAGCCCCAGCATTTT. Amino acid sequence: CASSSFSGHGQPQHF.

The V and J genes are TRBV19 and TRBJ1-1; 8 bases are a match to TRBD1. Germline V CDR1 and CDR2: LNHDA, SQIVND (reference sequence). There are 15 residues in the CDR3. V lost 1 base, J lost 4 bases, and 5 bases stayed unmatched. The chain's CDR3 is CASSIAATGVTEAFF. In DNA, the CDR3 is TGTGCCAGTAGTATAGCCGCGACAGGGGTCACTGAAGCTTTCTTT.

The chain recombines TRBV7-2 with TRBJ1-6, with TRBD1 as a possible D gene (5 bases). This CDR3 comprises 13 residues. The V gene's germline CDR1 is SGHTA and CDR2 FQGNSA. The ends were cut back, 4 bases at V and 7 bases at J, with 8 bases in the middle. This CDR3 is CASSYKGNSPLHF. The CDR3 DNA reads as TGTGCCAGCAGCTACAAGGGGAATTCACCCCTCCACTTT.

This clone came up once. The rearrangement links TRBV7-2 to TRBJ1-6; D gene unclear. Trimming took 7 bases from V and 6 from J, leaving 16 bases between them. The CDR3 runs 15 residues. Looked up from germline, CDR1 is SGHTA and CDR2 is FQGNSA. CDR3 in amino acids: CASTSGGLGNSPLHF. The CDR3 nucleotides are TGTGCCAGCACCTCGGGAGGATTGGGTAATTCACCCCTCCACTTT.

The chain couples TRBV7-2 to TRBJ1-2; TRBD1 is a possible D gene (6 bases). V lost 1 base and J lost 6, with 27 bases in between. CDR3 length equals 19 residues. Germline loops: CDR1 SGHTA, CDR2 FQGNSA. The CDR3 is CASSLVVSGRGRTGNGYTF. CDR3 DNA sequence: TGTGCCAGCAGCTTAGTGGTTTCCGGCAGGGGTCGGACGGGAAATGGCTACACCTTC. Full variable domain (outside the CDR3, taken from reference TRBV7-2 and TRBJ1-2): GAGVSQSPSNKVTEKGKDVELRCDPISGHTALYWYRQSLGQGLEFLIYFQGNSAPDKSGLPSDRFSAERTGGSVSTLTIQRTQQEDSAVYLCASSLVVSGRGRTGNGYTFGSGTRLTVV.

V usage is TRBV7-8 and J usage is TRBJ2-1, with TRBD1 matching 8 bases. J was trimmed by 6 bases and V by 2 bases; bases with no gene match: 18. The germline gives CDR1 SGHVS, CDR2 FQNEAQ. The CDR3 runs to 19 residues. As DNA, the CDR3 is TGTGCCAGCAGCTTAAGAATTTGGACAGGGCCAACAACGGTCAATGAGCAGTTCTTC. Amino acid sequence: CASSLRIWTGPTTVNEQFF.

This chain uses TRBV7-3 with TRBJ2-5, with 11 nucleotides matching TRBD2. J was trimmed by 4 bases and V by 5 bases; bases with no gene match: 9. The CDR3 totals 16 residues. Germline loops: CDR1 SGHTA, CDR2 FQGTGA. CDR3 residues: CASSARLAGPSETQYF. In DNA form, the CDR3 reads TGTGCCAGCAGCGCGCGACTAGCGGGACCCTCAGAGACCCAGTACTTC.

This clone was seen a single time. The J gene is TRBJ1-1, the V gene TRBV5-1; a possible D gene is TRBD1 (6 bases). The length of the CDR3 is 13 residues. Trimming pared 4 bases from V and 8 bases from J, leaving 15 bases between. Looked up from germline, CDR1 is SGHRS and CDR2 is YFSETQ. For the CDR3, the DNA is TGCGCCAGCAGCCGATCCACAGGGTTGGAAGCTTTCTTT. This codes for CASSRSTGLEAFF.